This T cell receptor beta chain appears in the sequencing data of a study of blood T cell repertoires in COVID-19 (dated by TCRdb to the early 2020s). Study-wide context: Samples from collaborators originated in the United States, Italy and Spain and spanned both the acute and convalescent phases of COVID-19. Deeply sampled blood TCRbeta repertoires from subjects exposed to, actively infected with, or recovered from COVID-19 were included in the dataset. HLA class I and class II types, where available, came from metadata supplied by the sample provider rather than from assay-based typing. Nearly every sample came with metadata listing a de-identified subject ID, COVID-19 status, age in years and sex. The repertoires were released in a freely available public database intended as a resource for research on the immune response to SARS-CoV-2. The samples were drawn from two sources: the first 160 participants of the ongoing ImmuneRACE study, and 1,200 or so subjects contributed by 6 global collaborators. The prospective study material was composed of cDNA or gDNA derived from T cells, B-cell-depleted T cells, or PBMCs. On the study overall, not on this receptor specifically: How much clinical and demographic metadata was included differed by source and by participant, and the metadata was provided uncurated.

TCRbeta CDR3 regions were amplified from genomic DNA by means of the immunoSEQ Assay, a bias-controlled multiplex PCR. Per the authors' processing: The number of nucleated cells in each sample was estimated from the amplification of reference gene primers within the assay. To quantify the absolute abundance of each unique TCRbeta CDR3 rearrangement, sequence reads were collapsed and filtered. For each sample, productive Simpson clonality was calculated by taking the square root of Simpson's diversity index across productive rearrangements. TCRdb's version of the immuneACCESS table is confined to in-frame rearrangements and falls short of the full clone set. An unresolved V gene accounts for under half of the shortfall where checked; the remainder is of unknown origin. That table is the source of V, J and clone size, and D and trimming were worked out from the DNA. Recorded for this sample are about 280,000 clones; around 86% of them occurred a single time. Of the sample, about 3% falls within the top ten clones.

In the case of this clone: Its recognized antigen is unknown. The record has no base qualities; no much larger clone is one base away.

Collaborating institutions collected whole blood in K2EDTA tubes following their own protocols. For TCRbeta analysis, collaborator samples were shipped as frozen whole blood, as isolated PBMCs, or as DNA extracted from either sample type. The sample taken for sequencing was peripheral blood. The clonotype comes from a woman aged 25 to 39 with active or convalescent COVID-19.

The bases are TGCAGCGTTGCGGGGCAGGGGGCGGGTGGCTACACCTTC. Its protein product is CSVAGQGAGGYTF. The V and J segments used are TRBV29-1 and TRBJ1-2, with 8 junctional bases fitting TRBD1. The CDR3 numbers 13 residues from cysteine through phenylalanine. The only DNA kept is the CDR3, 39 bases in frame from the first base. According to the germline V gene, CDR1 reads SQVTM and CDR2 reads ANQGSEA. For this chain, trimming is 4 bases at the V end and 7 bases at the J end, and the number of junction bases without a gene match is 8. Here the CDR3 is joined to the reference TRBV29-1 and TRBJ1-2 genes, and the full variable domain is: SAVISQKPSRDICQRGTSLTIQCQVDSQVTMMFWYRQQPGQSLTLIATANQGSEATYESGFVIDKFPISRPNLTFSTLTVSNMSPEDSSIYLCSVAGQGAGGYTFGSGTRLTVV.